This T cell receptor beta chain was obtained from a study of blood T cell repertoires in COVID-19. TCRdb's table, derived via immunoSEQ multiplex PCR, lists solely in-frame clones and lacks some. The table lists 120,000 or so clones, around 87% of them singletons. This CDR3 contains 13 residues. CDR1 SNHLY and CDR2 FYNNEI come from the germline V gene. Deletions cut 3 bases from V and 8 bases from J, with 8 bases between. The material sequenced was peripheral blood. J is TRBJ1-6 and V is TRBV2; D gene ambiguous. This TCR derives from a man in his sixties or seventies with active or convalescent COVID-19. CDR3 coding DNA: TGTGCCAGCAGTGAGGTCCCAGATTCACCCCTCCACTTT. This codes for CASSEVPDSPLHF.